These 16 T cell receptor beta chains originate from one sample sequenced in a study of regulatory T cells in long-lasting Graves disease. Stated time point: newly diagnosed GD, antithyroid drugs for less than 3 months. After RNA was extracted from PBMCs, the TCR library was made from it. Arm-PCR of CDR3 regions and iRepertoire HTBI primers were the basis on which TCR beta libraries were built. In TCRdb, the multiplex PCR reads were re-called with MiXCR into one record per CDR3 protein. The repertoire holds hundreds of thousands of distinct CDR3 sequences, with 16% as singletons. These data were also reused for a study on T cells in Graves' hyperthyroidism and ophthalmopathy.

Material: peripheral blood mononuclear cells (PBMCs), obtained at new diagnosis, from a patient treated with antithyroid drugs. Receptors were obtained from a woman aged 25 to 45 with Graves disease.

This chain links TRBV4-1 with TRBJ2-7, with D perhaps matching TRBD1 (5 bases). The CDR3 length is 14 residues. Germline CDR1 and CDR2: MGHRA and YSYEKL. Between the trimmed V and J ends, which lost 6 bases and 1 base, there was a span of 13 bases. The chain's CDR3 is CASRPRQGSYEQYF. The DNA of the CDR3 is TGCGCCAGCAGGCCGCGTCAGGGTTCCTACGAGCAGTACTTC.

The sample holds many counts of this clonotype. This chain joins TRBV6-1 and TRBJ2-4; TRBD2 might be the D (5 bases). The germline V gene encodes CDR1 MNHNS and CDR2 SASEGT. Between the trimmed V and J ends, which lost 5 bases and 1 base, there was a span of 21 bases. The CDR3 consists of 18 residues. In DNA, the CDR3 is TGTGCCAGCAGTCCCTGGGAGCAGTTTTCTTGGGCCAAAAACATTCAGTACTTC. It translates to CASSPWEQFSWAKNIQYF.

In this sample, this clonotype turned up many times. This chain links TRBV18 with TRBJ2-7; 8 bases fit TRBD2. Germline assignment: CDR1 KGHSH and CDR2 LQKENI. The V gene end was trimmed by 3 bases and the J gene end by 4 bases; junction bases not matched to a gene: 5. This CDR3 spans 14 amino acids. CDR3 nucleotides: TGTGCCAGCTCACCCGGGGCGGGAGGATACGAGCAGTACTTC. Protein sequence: CASSPGAGGYEQYF.

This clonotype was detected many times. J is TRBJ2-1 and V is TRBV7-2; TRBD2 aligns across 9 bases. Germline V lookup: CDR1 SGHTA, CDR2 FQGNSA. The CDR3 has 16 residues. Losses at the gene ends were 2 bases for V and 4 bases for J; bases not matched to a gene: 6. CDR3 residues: CASSLTLAGRYNEQFF. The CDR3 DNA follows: TGTGCCAGCAGCTTAACCCTAGCGGGGAGATACAATGAGCAGTTCTTC.

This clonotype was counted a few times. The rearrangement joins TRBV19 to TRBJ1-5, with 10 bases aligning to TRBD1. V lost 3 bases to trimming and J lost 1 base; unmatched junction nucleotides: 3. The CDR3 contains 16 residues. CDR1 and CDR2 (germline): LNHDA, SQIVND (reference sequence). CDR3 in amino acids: CASSIPDRGSNQPQHF. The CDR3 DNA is TGTGCCAGTAGTATCCCGGACAGGGGGAGCAATCAGCCCCAGCATTTT.

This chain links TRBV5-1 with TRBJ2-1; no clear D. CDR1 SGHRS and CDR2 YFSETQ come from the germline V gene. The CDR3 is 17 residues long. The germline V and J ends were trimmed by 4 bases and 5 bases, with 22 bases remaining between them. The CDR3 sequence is CASSPLPDSRRHNEQFF. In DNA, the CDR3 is TGCGCCAGCAGCCCCCTCCCCGATAGTAGAAGACACAATGAGCAGTTCTTC. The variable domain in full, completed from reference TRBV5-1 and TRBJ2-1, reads KAGVTQTPRYLIKTRGQQVTLSCSPISGHRSVSWYQQTPGQGLQFLFEYFSETQRNKGNFPGRFSGRQFSNSRSEMNVSTLELGDSALYLCASSPLPDSRRHNEQFFGPGTRLTVL.

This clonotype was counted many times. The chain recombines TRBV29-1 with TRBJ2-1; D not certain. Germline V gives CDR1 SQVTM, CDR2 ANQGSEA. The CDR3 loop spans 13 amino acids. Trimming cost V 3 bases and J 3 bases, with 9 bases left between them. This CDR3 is CSVETRFYNEQFF. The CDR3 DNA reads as TGCAGCGTTGAGACACGGTTCTACAATGAGCAGTTCTTC.

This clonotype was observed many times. The CDR3 protein is CSIAGRIDEQYF. In DNA form, the CDR3 reads TGCAGCATTGCGGGGAGGATAGACGAGCAGTACTTC. This rearrangement joins TRBV29-1 to TRBJ2-7, with D possibly being TRBD2 (6 bases). Trimming pared 8 bases from V and 5 bases from J, leaving 16 bases between. CDR3 length: 12 residues. CDR1 is SQVTM, CDR2 ANQGSEA, per germline.

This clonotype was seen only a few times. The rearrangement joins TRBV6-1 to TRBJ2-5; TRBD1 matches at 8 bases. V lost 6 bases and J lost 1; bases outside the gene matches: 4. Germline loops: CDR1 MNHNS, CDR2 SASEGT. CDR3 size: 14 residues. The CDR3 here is CASRPTGGQETQYF. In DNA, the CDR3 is TGTGCCAGCAGACCAACAGGGGGCCAAGAGACCCAGTACTTC.

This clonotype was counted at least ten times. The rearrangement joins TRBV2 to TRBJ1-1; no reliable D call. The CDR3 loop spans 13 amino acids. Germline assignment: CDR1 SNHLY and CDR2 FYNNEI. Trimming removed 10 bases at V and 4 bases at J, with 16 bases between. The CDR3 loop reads CATRSGLLTEAFF. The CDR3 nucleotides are TGTGCCACCCGGAGCGGACTGCTCACTGAAGCTTTCTTT.

Written as DNA, the CDR3 is TGTGCCAGCAGTTCACGTTCAGATGAGCAGTTCTTC. Encoded protein: CASSSRSDEQFF. The rearrangement joins TRBV27 to TRBJ2-1; no clear D. V shed 4 bases and J shed 8 bases, with 9 bases lying between them. Germline assignment: CDR1 MNHEY and CDR2 SMNVEV (reference sequence). The CDR3 extends over 12 amino acids.

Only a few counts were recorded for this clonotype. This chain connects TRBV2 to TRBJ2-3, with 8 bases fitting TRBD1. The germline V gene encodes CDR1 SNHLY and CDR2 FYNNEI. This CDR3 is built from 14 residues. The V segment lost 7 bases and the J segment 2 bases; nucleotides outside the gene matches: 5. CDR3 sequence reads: CASKWGQDTDTQYF. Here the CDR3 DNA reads TGTGCCAGCAAATGGGGACAGGACACAGATACGCAGTATTTT.

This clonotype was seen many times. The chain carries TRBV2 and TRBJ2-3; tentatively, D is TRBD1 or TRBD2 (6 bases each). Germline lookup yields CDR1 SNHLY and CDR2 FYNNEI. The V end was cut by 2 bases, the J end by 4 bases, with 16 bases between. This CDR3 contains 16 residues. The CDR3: CASSEFGGRRSDTQYF. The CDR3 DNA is TGTGCCAGCAGTGAATTCGGGGGCCGTAGGTCAGATACGCAGTATTTT.

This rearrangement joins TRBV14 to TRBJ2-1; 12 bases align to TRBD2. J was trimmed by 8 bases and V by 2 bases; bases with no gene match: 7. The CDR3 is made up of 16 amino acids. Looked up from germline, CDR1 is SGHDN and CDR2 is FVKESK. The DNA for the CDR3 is TGTGCCAGCAGCCAATCCTGGACTAGCGGGAACGATGAGCAGTTCTTC. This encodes CASSQSWTSGNDEQFF. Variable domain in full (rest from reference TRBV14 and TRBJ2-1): EAGVTQFPSHSVIEKGQTVTLRCDPISGHDNLYWYRRVMGKEIKFLLHFVKESKQDESGMPNNRFLAERTGGTYSTLKVQPAELEDSGVYFCASSQSWTSGNDEQFFGPGTRLTVL.

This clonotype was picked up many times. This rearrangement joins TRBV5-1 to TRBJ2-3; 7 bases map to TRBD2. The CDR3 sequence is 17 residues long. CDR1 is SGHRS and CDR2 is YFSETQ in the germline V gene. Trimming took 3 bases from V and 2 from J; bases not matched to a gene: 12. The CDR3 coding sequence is TGCGCCAGCAGCTGGGAGGGTCGCGGGACCCTCACAGATACGCAGTATTTT. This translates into CASSWEGRGTLTDTQYF. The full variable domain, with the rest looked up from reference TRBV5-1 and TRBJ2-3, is KAGVTQTPRYLIKTRGQQVTLSCSPISGHRSVSWYQQTPGQGLQFLFEYFSETQRNKGNFPGRFSGRQFSNSRSEMNVSTLELGDSALYLCASSWEGRGTLTDTQYFGPGTRLTVL.

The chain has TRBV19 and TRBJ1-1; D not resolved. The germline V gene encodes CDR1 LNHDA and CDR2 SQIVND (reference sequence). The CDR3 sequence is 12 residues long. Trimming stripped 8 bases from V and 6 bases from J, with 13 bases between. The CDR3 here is CASAPDRSEAFF. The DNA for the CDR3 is TGTGCCAGTGCGCCCGACCGGTCTGAAGCTTTCTTT.